This T cell receptor beta chain was captured by sequencing in a study of early T cells in non-severe SARS-CoV-2 infection. Background on the study: Sequencing used unsorted whole-blood bulk RNA, so chains lack pairing.

The table lists this clonotype with a few counts. No antigen is known for it. V was clipped by 6 bases and J by 0 bases, with 13 bases between them. Germline loops: CDR1 SGHDT, CDR2 YYEEEE. The CDR3 extends over 14 amino acids. Attachment of unique molecular identifiers to individual cDNA molecules was performed. Via MiXCR, TCRdb re-called the 5' RACE reads, giving one row per CDR3 protein. The repertoire has fewer than 65,000 distinct CDR3 sequences, 9.5% to 15% of them found once; the top ten carry about 1.4%. General study points: VDJdb matches were skewed toward anti-spike CD8 T cell responses.

This chain joins TRBV5-6 and TRBJ2-7; D ambiguous. The receptor was isolated from an adult who was a healthcare worker with PCR-confirmed SARS-CoV-2 infection or an uninfected control (not recorded which). The specimen was whole blood. This CDR3 reads CASNLQADSYEQYF. Written as DNA, the CDR3 is TGTGCCAGCAACCTGCAGGCGGACTCCTACGAGCAGTACTTC. The full variable domain, its missing parts supplied by reference TRBV5-6 and TRBJ2-7, is DAGVTQSPTHLIKTRGQQVTLRCSPKSGHDTVSWYQQALGQGPQFIFQYYEEEERQRGNFPDRFSGHQFPNYSSELNVNALLLGDSALYLCASNLQADSYEQYFGPGTRLTVT.